This T cell receptor beta chain originates from a study of T cell responses to AZD1222 COVID-19 vaccine. Study-level points and caveats: None of the repertoires were sampled until the peak T cell response had passed.

Sequencing was performed with immunoSEQ multiplex PCR; in TCRdb, only in-frame clones are kept and a portion is missing. The sample has about 120,000 clones; 92% are singletons. To note about this clone: Its matching antigen is unknown.

J was trimmed by 4 bases and V by 6 bases; bases with no gene match: 5. CDR3 size: 14 residues. The germline CDR1 and CDR2 sequences are SGHAT and FQNNGV. This chain joins TRBV11-2 and TRBJ1-4; 7 nucleotides match TRBD1. The sequence came from an adult in good health. The sample in question was peripheral blood, obtained on day 0 of AZD1222 vaccination. The CDR3: CASSYGTDNEKLFF. The CDR3 DNA reads TGTGCCAGCAGTTACGGGACAGATAATGAAAAACTGTTTTTT. Together with reference TRBV11-2 and TRBJ1-4, the CDR3 gives the full variable domain: EAGVAQSPRYKIIEKRQSVAFWCNPISGHATLYWYQQILGQGPKLLIQFQNNGVVDDSQLPKDRFSAERLKGVDSTLKIQPAKLEDSAVYLCASSYGTDNEKLFFGSGTQLSVL.